These 27 T cell receptor beta chains share one sample of origin, sequenced in a study of Ad26.COV2.S vaccination and SARS-CoV-2 variants. Treatment indicated: approximately 18 received Ad26.COV2.S at low or high dose, single or two shots; 5 received placebo; per-sample allocation not given. Repertoires come from day 63 after the first vaccine or placebo injection. TCRdb's table, derived via immunoSEQ multiplex PCR, lists solely in-frame clones and lacks some. The sample holds nearly 400,000 clones; approximately 90% are singletons and the top ten take 1.5% to 2%. The starting material was peripheral blood, obtained in a trial of Ad26.COV2.S vaccine versus placebo. Source of these receptors: a person aged 18 to 59 who received the Ad26.COV2.S COVID-19 vaccine or a placebo.

This clone came up once. The V and J genes are TRBV4-3 and TRBJ2-7; 12 nucleotides agree with TRBD2. This CDR3 spans 14 amino acids. Per germline, CDR1 LGHNA and CDR2 YSLEER. With V trimmed by 4 bases and J by 6 bases, 4 bases remained unmatched. CDR3 DNA: TGCGCCAGCAGCCCAGGACTAGCGGGAACCGAGCAGTACTTC. It is translated as CASSPGLAGTEQYF.

This rearrangement joins TRBV7-2 to TRBJ2-1; no clear D. Germline assignment: CDR1 SGHTA and CDR2 FQGNSA. The CDR3 extends over 16 amino acids. Trimming removed 5 bases at V and 2 bases at J, with 16 bases between. The CDR3 sequence: CASSPLVGPPYNEQFF. In nucleotides, the CDR3 is TGTGCCAGCAGCCCCTTAGTGGGTCCTCCCTACAATGAGCAGTTCTTC.

This clone was seen at least ten times. The chain joins TRBV6-5 to TRBJ1-2; 7 nucleotides agree with TRBD1. Germline V gene sequence: CDR1 MNHEY, CDR2 SVGAGI. This CDR3 has 13 residues. V was pared by 5 bases and J by 6 bases, with 6 bases of the junction left unmatched. CDR3 amino acids: CASSLGQVDGYTF. The DNA for the CDR3 is TGTGCCAGCAGTCTCGGACAGGTGGATGGCTACACCTTC.

V and J are TRBV5-1 and TRBJ2-7; 8 bases map to TRBD2. In germline, CDR1 is SGHRS, CDR2 YFSETQ. This CDR3 contains 15 residues. Losses at the gene ends were 0 bases for V and 3 bases for J; bases not matched to a gene: 5. Here the CDR3 reads CASSLGSGGNYEQYF. The CDR3, as DNA: TGCGCCAGCAGCTTGGGGAGCGGGGGAAACTACGAGCAGTACTTC.

This chain links TRBV28 with TRBJ2-1; a weak D match, TRBD2 (6 bases). Trimming left V 8 bases short and J 1 base short, with 12 bases between. This CDR3 is built from 14 residues. The germline gives CDR1 MDHEN, CDR2 SYDVKM. The CDR3 nucleotides read TGTGCCAGCTCTTATAGCGGTTCCTACAATGAGCAGTTCTTC. This codes for CASSYSGSYNEQFF.

The chain couples TRBV7-8 to TRBJ2-5; D unresolved. This CDR3 comprises 12 residues. V was pared by 4 bases and J by 7 bases, with 10 bases between. CDR1 is SGHVS, CDR2 FQNEAQ, per germline. CDR3 region: CASSSPPGTQYF. In DNA, the CDR3 is TGTGCCAGCAGCTCCCCCCCGGGGACCCAGTACTTC.

The genes are TRBV10-2 and TRBJ2-7, with D unresolved. Trimming shortened V by 3 bases and J by 7 bases, and 13 bases separated the two germline ends. Per the germline V gene, CDR1 is WSHSY and CDR2 is SAAADI. This CDR3 has 13 amino acids. The CDR3 here is CASSEGHPPEQYF. Written as DNA, the CDR3 is TGCGCCAGCAGTGAAGGTCACCCCCCGGAGCAGTACTTC.

The chain is built from TRBV19 and TRBJ1-5, with D perhaps matching TRBD1 (5 bases). V was trimmed by 8 bases and J by 7 bases, leaving 21 bases between them. This CDR3 spans 15 amino acids. CDR1 and CDR2 (germline): LNHDA, SQIVND (reference sequence). The CDR3 DNA reads TGTGCCAGTTCTTCGACTGTAGGGGCCAGCCAGCCCCAGCATTTT. The encoded protein is CASSSTVGASQPQHF.

This clone occurred a few times. This chain joins TRBV6-6 and TRBJ1-2; 7 nucleotides align to TRBD1. J was trimmed by 4 bases and V by 7 bases; bases with no gene match: 9. CDR3 length: 14 amino acids. CDR1 MNHNY and CDR2 SVGAGI come from the germline V gene (reference sequence). The CDR3 here is CASKNLRDSYGYTF. The CDR3 DNA reads TGTGCCAGCAAAAACCTACGGGACAGCTATGGCTACACCTTC.

The rearrangement uses TRBV19 and TRBJ2-1, with 12 bases aligning to TRBD2. The CDR3 is made up of 12 amino acids. In germline, CDR1 is LNHDA, CDR2 SQIVND (reference sequence). Losses at the gene ends were 6 bases for V and 13 bases for J; bases not matched to a gene: 4. The DNA for the CDR3 is TGTGCCAGTAGGTTGACTAGCGGGAGACAGTTCTTC. Translated: CASRLTSGRQFF. The full variable domain, with the rest looked up from reference TRBV19 and TRBJ2-1, is DGGITQSPKYLFRKEGQNVTLSCEQNLNHDAMYWYRQDPGQGLRLIYYSQIVNDFQKGDIAEGYSVSREKKESFPLTVTSAQKNPTAFYLCASRLTSGRQFFGPGTRLTVL.

This clone showed up just a few times. The chain recombines TRBV6-5 with TRBJ1-2; D is unresolved. The CDR3 runs to 12 residues. Trimming took 4 bases from V and 4 from J, leaving 7 bases between them. Germline V gene lookup returns CDR1 MNHEY and CDR2 SVGAGI. The CDR3 is CASSSQPYGYTF. The CDR3 coding sequence is TGTGCCAGCAGTTCTCAGCCCTATGGCTACACCTTC.

V is TRBV9 and J is TRBJ2-1; D may be TRBD2 (6 bases). Deletions cut 10 bases from V and 6 bases from J, with 20 bases between. The CDR3 extends over 14 amino acids. Germline values: CDR1 SGDLS, CDR2 YYNGEE. The chain's CDR3 is CAVRPGLGVNEQFF. DNA of the CDR3: TGTGCCGTAAGACCGGGACTGGGGGTCAATGAGCAGTTCTTC.

V usage is TRBV5-1 and J usage is TRBJ2-1; D tentatively fits TRBD1 or TRBD2 (5 bases each). Per the germline V gene, CDR1 is SGHRS and CDR2 is YFSETQ. This CDR3 comprises 14 residues. V shed 4 bases and J shed 8 bases, with 16 bases lying between them. The CDR3 spells CASSRGAGSDEQFF. The CDR3 DNA sequence: TGCGCCAGCAGCAGAGGGGCAGGGTCCGATGAGCAGTTCTTC.

The J gene is TRBJ2-3, the V gene TRBV10-2; D tentatively reads TRBD1 or TRBD2 (6 bases each). The CDR3 sequence is 14 residues long. The ends were cut back, 8 bases at V and 2 bases at J, with 14 bases in the middle. Germline loops: CDR1 WSHSY, CDR2 SAAADI. The CDR3 spells CASADWGATDTQYF. CDR3 nucleotide sequence: TGCGCCAGCGCGGACTGGGGGGCCACAGATACGCAGTATTTT.

This rearrangement joins TRBV3-1 (or the pseudogene TRBV3-2) to TRBJ1-5, with D perhaps TRBD1 (5 bases). Trimming took off 2 bases at V and 3 bases at J, with 8 bases between the two ends. This CDR3 has 14 amino acids. CDR1 and CDR2 from the germline V gene are LGHDT and YNNKEL (reference sequence). CDR3: CASSQRGHNQPQHF. The CDR3 region has the DNA TGTGCCAGCAGCCAAAGGGGCCACAATCAGCCCCAGCATTTT.

The chain has TRBV19 and TRBJ1-2, with D possibly TRBD1 on 5 matching bases. V was shortened by 6 bases and J by 0 bases, with 14 bases between the two germline ends. The V gene's germline CDR1 is LNHDA and CDR2 SQIVND (reference sequence). This CDR3 has 15 amino acids. The CDR3 reads CASRGEPTANYGYTF. The CDR3 DNA follows: TGTGCCAGTAGGGGGGAACCCACAGCTAACTATGGCTACACCTTC.

This chain joins TRBV28 and TRBJ2-7; D gene uncertain. Germline assignment: CDR1 MDHEN and CDR2 SYDVKM. V was shortened by 8 bases and J by 4 bases, with 12 bases between the two germline ends. CDR3 size: 12 residues. The CDR3, as DNA: TGTGCCAGCGCTTTTAGTTCGTACGAGCAGTACTTC. It translates to CASAFSSYEQYF.

Written as DNA, the CDR3 is TGTGCCTGGAGTCGTGGGGGGAACCAAGAGACCCAGTACTTC. Its translation is CAWSRGGNQETQYF. This chain uses TRBV30 with TRBJ2-5; D possibly corresponds to TRBD2 (6 bases). CDR1 and CDR2 (germline): GTSNPN, SVGIG (reference sequence). V shed 2 bases and J shed 0 bases, with 10 bases lying between them. The CDR3 is made up of 14 amino acids.

This chain uses TRBV11-2 with TRBJ2-3; 9 bases agree with TRBD2. The CDR3 covers 15 residues. J gave up 3 bases and V 5 bases, and 6 bases lay outside the gene matches. CDR1 is SGHAT, CDR2 FQNNGV, per germline. In nucleotides, the CDR3 is TGTGCCAGCAGCCCGGGTCTAGCGGGGACAGATACGCAGTATTTT. It is translated as CASSPGLAGTDTQYF.

The rearrangement joins TRBV7-3 to TRBJ2-6; D unresolved. Germline CDR1 SGHTA, CDR2 FQGTGA. The CDR3 has 18 amino acids. V was clipped by 5 bases and J by 0 bases, with 17 bases between them. The CDR3 DNA reads as TGTGCCAGCAGCCTCCGGCGAAGTGGGAACTCTGGGGCCAACGTCCTGACTTTC. Its protein product is CASSLRRSGNSGANVLTF. Full variable domain (outside the CDR3, taken from reference TRBV7-3 and TRBJ2-6): GAGVSQTPSNKVTEKGKYVELRCDPISGHTALYWYRQSLGQGPEFLIYFQGTGAADDSGLPNDRFFAVRPEGSVSTLKIQRTERGDSAVYLCASSLRRSGNSGANVLTFGAGSRLTVL.

This clone was found once. The genes are TRBV19 and TRBJ1-2; D may be TRBD1 (6 bases). CDR1 LNHDA and CDR2 SQIVND come from the germline V gene (reference sequence). The germline V and J ends were trimmed by 4 bases and 4 bases, with 13 bases remaining between them. CDR3 size: 14 residues. The CDR3 reads CASSTPGGPYGYTF. CDR3 nucleotide sequence: TGTGCCAGTAGTACCCCCGGGGGGCCCTATGGCTACACCTTC.

V usage is TRBV6-6 and J usage is TRBJ2-7, with a tentative D call TRBD1 (6 bases). Germline V gives CDR1 MNHNY, CDR2 SVGAGI (reference sequence). Between the trimmed V and J ends, which lost 7 bases and 2 bases, there was a span of 9 bases. The CDR3 totals 12 residues. The CDR3 here is CASKGETYEQYF. CDR3 nucleotides: TGTGCCAGCAAGGGGGAGACCTACGAGCAGTACTTC.

The chain joins TRBV30 to TRBJ1-1, with a weak D call TRBD1 (5 bases). Deletions cut 6 bases from V and 5 bases from J, with 13 bases between. The CDR3 totals 12 residues. CDR1 is GTSNPN, CDR2 SVGIG, per germline (reference sequence). This CDR3 is CACYGGSTEAFF. In DNA form, the CDR3 reads TGTGCCTGTTACGGGGGGAGTACTGAAGCTTTCTTT.

The chain uses TRBV3-1 (or the pseudogene TRBV3-2) and TRBJ1-1; 7 bases match TRBD1. In germline, CDR1 is LGHDT, CDR2 YNNKEL (reference sequence). V lost 5 bases to trimming and J lost 2 bases; unmatched junction nucleotides: 5. This CDR3 is built from 14 residues. The CDR3 is CASSMQGGNTEAFF. In DNA, the CDR3 is TGTGCCAGCAGCATGCAGGGGGGAAACACTGAAGCTTTCTTT.

V gene TRBV30 combines with J gene TRBJ1-1; D is ambiguous. The CDR3 length is 13 residues. V was cut by 3 bases and J by 7 bases, with 15 bases left in between. The germline V gene has CDR1 GTSNPN and CDR2 SVGIG (reference sequence). The CDR3 nucleotides are TGTGCCTGGAGAAGGGTACCGAAACTTGAAGCTTTCTTT. Protein sequence: CAWRRVPKLEAFF.

The chain recombines TRBV7-2 with TRBJ1-2; D possibly corresponds to TRBD1 (6 bases). There are 14 residues in the CDR3. Germline values: CDR1 SGHTA, CDR2 FQGNSA. Trimming removed 5 bases from V and 8 bases from J, with 18 bases in between. CDR3 residues: CASSPPRGQGGYTF. In DNA form, the CDR3 reads TGTGCCAGCAGCCCTCCCCGGGGGCAAGGGGGCTACACCTTC.

V usage is TRBV10-3 and J usage is TRBJ1-1, with 11 positions matching TRBD1. CDR1 ENHRY and CDR2 SYGVKD come from the germline V gene. The CDR3 covers 18 residues. The V and J ends lost 0 bases and 6 bases, in that order; junction bases with no gene match: 12. CDR3 in amino acids: CAISESTLGTGGRAEAFF. The CDR3 DNA reads as TGTGCCATCAGTGAGTCGACCCTCGGGACAGGGGGAAGGGCTGAAGCTTTCTTT.